Shown below are 8 T cell receptor beta chains from a single sample sequenced in a study of chemoradiotherapy in HPV16-positive cancers. Clones were sequenced by immunoSEQ multiplex PCR, and TCRdb holds only the in-frame ones, with some missing. The sample gives 20,000 to 30,000 clones, approximately 90% of which show up once; 22% is in the top ten. The sample in question was blood, obtained from a patient who underwent chemoradiotherapy. The origin of the receptors is a human donor with HPV-associated anogenital cancer.

The V and J genes are TRBV5-5 and TRBJ2-3, with 9 nucleotides matching TRBD2. Trimming removed 0 bases from V and 11 bases from J; junction bases left unmatched: 7. CDR1 is SGHKS, CDR2 YYEKEE, per germline (reference sequence). The CDR3 covers 14 residues. This chain's CDR3 is CASSLVQRGDRQYF. The CDR3 DNA sequence: TGTGCCAGCAGCTTGGTTCAGCGGGGGGACAGGCAGTATTTT.

This sequence joins TRBV15 and TRBJ2-1; TRBD2 agrees at 11 bases. The junction had 3 bases not matched to a gene; V was cut back by 1 base and J by 4 bases. The germline CDR1 and CDR2 sequences are LNHNV and YYDKDF (reference sequence). This CDR3 region has 16 residues. CDR3 loop: CATSRAGTSGYNEQFF. The CDR3 DNA is TGTGCCACCAGCAGAGCTGGGACTAGCGGTTACAATGAGCAGTTCTTC.

The J gene is TRBJ2-3, the V gene TRBV5-1; D ambiguous. Germline CDR1 and CDR2: SGHRS and YFSETQ. V was trimmed by 2 bases and J by 2 bases, leaving 12 bases between them. The CDR3 loop spans 15 amino acids. The CDR3 here is CASSFSAQNTDTQYF. In DNA form, the CDR3 reads TGCGCCAGCAGCTTCAGCGCCCAAAACACAGATACGCAGTATTTT.

The genes are TRBV6-1 and TRBJ1-2; TRBD1 matches 8 bases. The CDR3 contains 12 residues. J gave up 8 bases and V 5 bases, and 4 bases lay outside the gene matches. Germline values: CDR1 MNHNS, CDR2 SASEGT. CDR3 in amino acids: CASSRTGHGYTF. In DNA form, the CDR3 reads TGTGCCAGCAGTCGGACAGGGCACGGCTACACCTTC.

The chain has TRBV7-2 and TRBJ1-3, with TRBD1 as a possible D gene (6 bases). The CDR3 totals 14 residues. V lost 4 bases to trimming and J lost 4 bases, with 11 bases between them. CDR1 is SGHTA, CDR2 FQGNSA, per germline. CDR3 in DNA: TGTGCCAGCAGCTATCAGGGGCACGGAAACACCATATATTTT. This encodes CASSYQGHGNTIYF.

The V call is TRBV10-3, the J call TRBJ2-2; no clear D gene. The CDR3 consists of 14 residues. Germline V gene lookup returns CDR1 ENHRY and CDR2 SYGVKD. The germline V and J ends were trimmed by 5 bases and 3 bases, with 10 bases remaining between them. In DNA, the CDR3 is TGTGCCATCAGTCCCGGAGTTGACACCGGGGAGCTGTTTTTT. Translating it yields CAISPGVDTGELFF.

The V gene is TRBV4-1, the J gene TRBJ1-1, with D unresolved. The germline gives CDR1 MGHRA, CDR2 YSYEKL. The CDR3 runs 14 residues. Deletions cut 0 bases from V and 1 base from J, with 6 bases between. CDR3 coding DNA: TGCGCCAGCAGCCAAGATGGCAGGAACACTGAAGCTTTCTTT. It specifies CASSQDGRNTEAFF.

This chain uses TRBV11-2 with TRBJ1-3; 9 nucleotides line up with TRBD1. Looked up from germline, CDR1 is SGHAT and CDR2 is FQNNGV. The trim removed 0 bases at V and 2 bases at J, leaving 5 bases unmatched. The CDR3 totals 17 residues. The CDR3 loop is CASSLDRRQGAGNTIYF. In DNA form, the CDR3 reads TGTGCCAGCAGCTTAGATCGTCGACAGGGGGCTGGAAACACCATATATTTT.